Following are 17 T cell receptor beta chains from one sample sequenced in a study of control samples from healthy donors and cancer patients. Sequenced by immunoSEQ multiplex PCR; TCRdb stores in-frame clones only, minus some. The repertoire consists of 350,000 to 450,000 clones, with 75% to 95% occurring once and the leading ten covering around 6.4%. The source material was PBMCs. The source of these receptors is a man aged 35 to 55 with head and neck cancer.

This chain connects TRBV2 to TRBJ1-2; D ambiguous. The V gene's germline CDR1 is SNHLY and CDR2 FYNNEI. CDR3 size: 14 residues. Trimming removed 7 bases from V and 0 bases from J, with 12 bases in between. CDR3: CASILFEANYGYTF. The DNA of the CDR3 is TGTGCCAGCATCCTTTTCGAAGCTAACTATGGCTACACCTTC.

J is TRBJ2-7 and V is TRBV12-3 or TRBV12-4, with D perhaps matching TRBD1 (5 bases). This CDR3 region has 13 residues. Deletions cut 2 bases from V and 6 bases from J, with 11 bases between. The CDR3 protein is CASSLSRVGEQYF. The CDR3 DNA follows: TGTGCCAGCAGTTTATCCAGGGTTGGCGAGCAGTACTTC.

V gene TRBV10-3 combines with J gene TRBJ2-3; tentatively, D is TRBD1 (5 bases). Trimming took off 3 bases at V and 2 bases at J, with 18 bases between the two ends. Germline CDR1 reads ENHRY; CDR2 reads SYGVKD. The CDR3 is 17 amino acids. CDR3 sequence reads: CAISDPTVGEATDTQYF. The CDR3 DNA reads as TGTGCCATCAGTGACCCGACAGTAGGAGAAGCCACAGATACGCAGTATTTT.

This rearrangement joins TRBV6-5 to TRBJ2-7; possibly TRBD1 or TRBD2 for D (5 bases each). CDR1 is MNHEY, CDR2 SVGAGI, per germline. Trimming removed 7 bases at V and 10 bases at J, with 17 bases between. CDR3 size: 12 residues. Here the CDR3 DNA reads TGTGCCAGCAATCAACCAGGGACGGACCAGTACTTC. This codes for CASNQPGTDQYF.

This chain connects TRBV5-1 to TRBJ2-3, with D possibly being TRBD2 (5 bases). Trimming cost V 4 bases and J 0 bases, with 12 bases left between them. CDR3 length: 15 residues. Per the germline V gene, CDR1 is SGHRS and CDR2 is YFSETQ. CDR3 amino acids: CASSSNPGSTDTQYF. The CDR3 DNA sequence: TGCGCCAGCAGCAGTAACCCGGGGAGCACAGATACGCAGTATTTT.

This CDR3 is CATARPTGELFF. The DNA of the CDR3 is TGTGCCACTGCACGGCCCACCGGGGAGCTGTTTTTT. The chain uses TRBV6-6 and TRBJ2-2; D is unclear. Germline V lookup: CDR1 MNHNY, CDR2 SVGAGI (reference sequence). The CDR3 is 12 residues long. V gave up 10 bases and J gave up 4 bases, with 10 bases separating them.

This chain uses TRBV10-1 with TRBJ1-1, with 7 bases fitting TRBD1. CDR3 length: 16 amino acids. Trimming removed 6 bases from V and 0 bases from J; junction bases left unmatched: 10. The germline V gene encodes CDR1 WNHNN and CDR2 SYGVQD (reference sequence). CDR3 sequence reads: CASRTRGGGMNTEAFF. DNA of the CDR3: TGCGCCAGCAGAACTCGGGGAGGGGGCATGAACACTGAAGCTTTCTTT.

The chain carries TRBV28 and TRBJ2-2; maybe TRBD1 (6 bases). Germline V gene data show CDR1 as MDHEN and CDR2 as SYDVKM. The CDR3 sequence is 15 residues long. The V gene lost 9 bases and the J gene lost 4 bases, with 18 bases spanning the gap. In nucleotides, the CDR3 is TGTGCCAGTCTACAGGGTAGTAAGGGCACCGGGGAGCTGTTTTTT. Translation gives CASLQGSKGTGELFF.

The chain employs TRBV27 and TRBJ2-1, with a tentative D call TRBD2 (5 bases). V was cut by 7 bases and J by 5 bases, with 9 bases left in between. This CDR3 is built from 12 residues. The V gene's germline CDR1 is MNHEY and CDR2 SMNVEV (reference sequence). CDR3 bases: TGTGCCAGCAAACGGGGAGACAATGAGCAGTTCTTC. Translating gives CASKRGDNEQFF.

V gene TRBV5-4 combines with J gene TRBJ2-1; D unclear. Trimming stripped 6 bases from V and 4 bases from J, with 20 bases between. This CDR3 is built from 16 residues. Germline CDR1 and CDR2: SGHNT and YYREEE (reference sequence). CDR3 in DNA: TGTGCCAGCAAAGCCCCCGACTCGCCTGATTACAATGAGCAGTTCTTC. Translating gives CASKAPDSPDYNEQFF.

This chain uses TRBV5-4 with TRBJ2-2, with 9 bases identical to TRBD2. With 4 bases clipped from V and 7 bases from J, the junction kept 8 bases outside the gene matches. The V gene's germline CDR1 is SGHNT and CDR2 YYREEE (reference sequence). The CDR3 has 15 amino acids. CDR3 DNA: TGTGCCAGCAGCATAGCGGGAGTGGGCATCGGGGAGCTGTTTTTT. Its protein product is CASSIAGVGIGELFF.

The gene calls are TRBV19 and TRBJ1-4, with D possibly being TRBD1 (5 bases). V dropped 0 bases and J dropped 7 bases, with 9 bases sitting between them. In germline, CDR1 is LNHDA, CDR2 SQIVND (reference sequence). The CDR3 runs 14 residues. The CDR3 region is CASSIEPGTEKLFF. The CDR3 DNA follows: TGTGCCAGTAGTATAGAGCCAGGGACTGAAAAACTGTTTTTT.

This clone was seen just once. The CDR3 sequence is CASGAPGRDTEAFF. The CDR3 coding sequence is TGTGCCAGCGGGGCCCCAGGCAGGGACACTGAAGCTTTCTTT. The J gene is TRBJ1-1, the V gene TRBV9, with a weak D call TRBD1 (5 bases). The length of the CDR3 is 14 residues. V shed 7 bases and J shed 3 bases, with 16 bases lying between them. Per the germline V gene, CDR1 is SGDLS and CDR2 is YYNGEE.

The rearrangement joins TRBV27 to TRBJ2-7, with 9 positions matching TRBD1. V trimming: 3 bases; J trimming: 6 bases; junction bases outside the gene matches: 6. The CDR3 consists of 14 residues. Germline V gene data show CDR1 as MNHEY and CDR2 as SMNVEV (reference sequence). The CDR3 region has the DNA TGTGCCAGCAGTTTTGGGACAGGGTTCGGCGAGCAGTACTTC. Encoded protein: CASSFGTGFGEQYF.

The CDR3 DNA reads as TGCGCCAGCAGTGAGTTTAGCCTAGCGGCCAAAGGGGCCGGGGAGCTGTTTTTT. It encodes CASSEFSLAAKGAGELFF. This sequence joins TRBV10-1 and TRBJ2-2; TRBD2 agrees at 7 bases. CDR1 is WNHNN, CDR2 SYGVQD, per germline (reference sequence). J gave up 6 bases and V 1 base, and 14 bases lay outside the gene matches. CDR3 length equals 18 residues.

The chain carries TRBV28 and TRBJ2-7; D is unclear. The germline V and J ends were trimmed by 6 bases and 8 bases, with 23 bases remaining between them. CDR1 and CDR2 (germline): MDHEN, SYDVKM. The CDR3 covers 15 residues. In DNA, the CDR3 is TGTGCCAGCAGCGAAAGTGACATTCTCCGGCGGAAGCAGTACTTC. Translation: CASSESDILRRKQYF. The full variable domain, with the rest looked up from reference TRBV28 and TRBJ2-7, is DVKVTQSSRYLVKRTGEKVFLECVQDMDHENMFWYRQDPGLGLRLIYFSYDVKMKEKGDIPEGYSVSREKKERFSLILESASTNQTSMYLCASSESDILRRKQYFGPGTRLTVT.

V gene TRBV5-5 combines with J gene TRBJ1-1; D not resolved. Deletions cut 3 bases from V and 3 bases from J, with 9 bases between. Germline loops: CDR1 SGHKS, CDR2 YYEKEE (reference sequence). CDR3 length: 13 amino acids. CDR3 amino acids: CASSSLRDTEAFF. The CDR3 DNA reads as TGTGCCAGCAGCTCTCTAAGGGACACTGAAGCTTTCTTT.